The rows below give T cell receptor beta chains drawn from one sample of a study of identical twins. TCRdb called the 5' RACE reads again in MiXCR, with one record for every CDR3 protein. This sample has hundreds of thousands of distinct CDR3 sequences; approximately 7% occur once, and the top ten carry 3.5% to 4%. These records were also assigned to another study, of yellow fever vaccine responses in identical twins.

What was sequenced was memory (CD45RO+) T cells sorted from blood. Source of these receptors: a woman aged 18 to 35 in good health. The CDR3 runs from the conserved cysteine through the conserved F or W. A D gene is named only where the DNA matches it firmly. Expanded clones get a size class; other rows say once, few or many, or leave the size out.

v_call: TRBV29-1; d_call: TRBD1; j_call: TRBJ2-2; clone_size: -; cdr3_aa: CSAQGARQGPNTGELFF; cdr3_nt: TGCAGCGCGCAGGGCGCCCGACAGGGGCCGAACACCGGGGAGCTGTTTTTT
v_call: TRBV12-5; d_call: TRBD2; j_call: TRBJ2-1; clone_size: few; cdr3_aa: CASGLKAGGYQVEQFF; cdr3_nt: TGTGCTAGTGGTTTGAAAGCGGGAGGGTATCAGGTTGAGCAGTTCTTC
v_call: TRBV7-9; d_call: TRBD1; j_call: TRBJ1-2; clone_size: many; cdr3_aa: CASSTGTAYGYTF; cdr3_nt: TGTGCCAGCAGCACCGGGACAGCCTATGGCTACACCTTC
v_call: TRBV19; d_call: TRBD2; j_call: TRBJ2-1; clone_size: few; cdr3_aa: CASSSRGGSSYNEQFF; cdr3_nt: TGTGCCAGTAGTTCCCGGGGGGGGAGCTCCTACAATGAGCAGTTCTTC
v_call: TRBV27; d_call: TRBD2; j_call: TRBJ2-2; clone_size: many; cdr3_aa: CASSLSGRELNTGELFF; cdr3_nt: TGTGCCAGCAGTTTAAGCGGGAGGGAACTTAACACCGGGGAGCTGTTTTTT
v_call: TRBV5-1; d_call: -; j_call: TRBJ1-5; clone_size: many; cdr3_aa: CASSLRGDGNQPQHF; cdr3_nt: TGCGCCAGCAGCTTAAGAGGGGATGGAAATCAGCCCCAGCATTTT
v_call: TRBV2; d_call: TRBD1; j_call: TRBJ2-7; clone_size: -; cdr3_aa: CASSRDSHEQYF; cdr3_nt: TGTGCCAGCAGTAGGGACAGCCACGAGCAGTACTTC
v_call: TRBV7-6; d_call: -; j_call: TRBJ2-2; clone_size: many; cdr3_aa: CASSPPSRELFF; cdr3_nt: TGTGCCAGCAGCCCCCCGTCCCGGGAGCTGTTTTTT
v_call: TRBV18; d_call: -; j_call: TRBJ2-2; clone_size: few; cdr3_aa: CASSPLTAFNTGELFF; cdr3_nt: TGTGCCAGCTCACCACTGACAGCATTTAACACCGGGGAGCTGTTTTTT
v_call: TRBV27; d_call: TRBD1; j_call: TRBJ2-1; clone_size: few; cdr3_aa: CASSLRWDRGPYNEQFF; cdr3_nt: TGTGCCAGCAGTTTAAGGTGGGACAGGGGCCCCTACAATGAGCAGTTCTTC
v_call: TRBV7-8; d_call: -; j_call: TRBJ2-1; clone_size: many; cdr3_aa: CASSLQPRGNEQFF; cdr3_nt: TGTGCCAGCAGCTTACAGCCAAGGGGCAATGAGCAGTTCTTC
v_call: TRBV3-1; d_call: -; j_call: TRBJ1-6; clone_size: many; cdr3_aa: CASSLNERLHF; cdr3_nt: TGTGCCAGCAGCCTCAATGAACGACTCCACTTT
v_call: TRBV10-3; d_call: -; j_call: TRBJ1-2; clone_size: many; cdr3_aa: CAISESSGGNYGYTF; cdr3_nt: TGTGCCATCAGTGAGTCAAGTGGGGGTAACTATGGCTACACCTTC
v_call: TRBV20-1; d_call: TRBD2; j_call: TRBJ2-3; clone_size: many; cdr3_aa: CSASRAGGQDTQYF; cdr3_nt: TGCAGTGCTAGCCGAGCGGGGGGGCAAGATACGCAGTATTTT
v_call: TRBV7-9; d_call: -; j_call: TRBJ1-1; clone_size: many; cdr3_aa: CASSLAYQGGSTEAFF; cdr3_nt: TGTGCCAGCAGCTTAGCGTATCAGGGAGGGAGCACTGAAGCTTTCTTT
v_call: TRBV28; d_call: TRBD1; j_call: TRBJ2-7; clone_size: -; cdr3_aa: CASSPPTGGFLYEQYF; cdr3_nt: TGTGCCAGCAGCCCGCCGACAGGGGGCTTTCTCTACGAGCAGTACTTC
v_call: TRBV5-6; d_call: TRBD2; j_call: TRBJ2-4; clone_size: few; cdr3_aa: CASSPSGRGLDNIQYF; cdr3_nt: TGTGCCAGCAGTCCCAGCGGGAGAGGTTTGGATAACATTCAGTACTTC
v_call: TRBV7-3; d_call: -; j_call: TRBJ2-5; clone_size: many; cdr3_aa: CASSSGLGSATQYF; cdr3_nt: TGTGCCAGCAGCTCAGGACTTGGATCGGCGACCCAGTACTTC
v_call: TRBV6-4; d_call: -; j_call: TRBJ2-3; clone_size: few; cdr3_aa: CASSNMGATTDTQYF; cdr3_nt: TGTGCCAGCAGCAACATGGGGGCCACCACAGATACGCAGTATTTT
v_call: TRBV10-3; d_call: TRBD1; j_call: TRBJ2-5; clone_size: many; cdr3_aa: CAISERQGGKTQYF; cdr3_nt: TGTGCCATCAGTGAACGACAGGGTGGAAAGACCCAGTACTTC
v_call: TRBV5-1; d_call: -; j_call: TRBJ2-5; clone_size: many; cdr3_aa: CASSLDYSKTQYF; cdr3_nt: TGCGCCAGCAGCTTGGACTACTCAAAGACCCAGTACTTC
v_call: TRBV3-1; d_call: -; j_call: TRBJ1-2; clone_size: -; cdr3_aa: CATSQEVPWRYGYTF; cdr3_nt: TGTGCCACCAGCCAGGAGGTCCCTTGGAGGTATGGCTACACCTTC
v_call: TRBV2; d_call: -; j_call: TRBJ2-5; clone_size: few; cdr3_aa: CASSESGFEETQYF; cdr3_nt: TGTGCCAGCAGTGAAAGTGGTTTCGAGGAGACCCAGTACTTC
v_call: TRBV5-1; d_call: -; j_call: TRBJ2-5; clone_size: many; cdr3_aa: CASSLESGERETQYF; cdr3_nt: TGCGCCAGCAGCTTGGAATCAGGGGAGCGAGAGACCCAGTACTTC
v_call: TRBV6-1; d_call: TRBD1; j_call: TRBJ1-2; clone_size: -; cdr3_aa: CASSRIATGIYGYTF; cdr3_nt: TGTGCCAGCAGTAGGATAGCGACAGGGATTTATGGCTACACCTTC
v_call: TRBV11-3; d_call: -; j_call: TRBJ2-7; clone_size: -; cdr3_aa: CASSPQSDHEQYF; cdr3_nt: TGTGCCAGCAGCCCACAGTCGGACCACGAGCAGTACTTC
v_call: TRBV6-2/TRBV6-3; d_call: -; j_call: TRBJ2-1; clone_size: few; cdr3_aa: CASRHPSTDNEQFF; cdr3_nt: TGTGCCAGCAGACACCCCTCGACAGACAATGAGCAGTTCTTC
v_call: TRBV5-1; d_call: -; j_call: TRBJ2-3; clone_size: many; cdr3_aa: CASSHQDSADTQYF; cdr3_nt: TGCGCCAGCAGCCACCAAGACAGCGCAGATACGCAGTATTTT
v_call: TRBV5-1; d_call: TRBD2; j_call: TRBJ2-3; clone_size: few; cdr3_aa: CASSVGVAGNFGQYF; cdr3_nt: TGCGCCAGCTCCGTGGGAGTAGCGGGAAATTTCGGGCAGTATTTT
v_call: TRBV20-1; d_call: -; j_call: TRBJ2-2; clone_size: few; cdr3_aa: CSARQGFGAGELFF; cdr3_nt: TGCAGTGCTAGACAGGGTTTTGGGGCCGGGGAGCTGTTTTTT
v_call: TRBV2; d_call: -; j_call: TRBJ2-7; clone_size: few; cdr3_aa: CASSEGHSRAGKSSYEQYF; cdr3_nt: TGTGCCAGCAGTGAAGGCCATAGCCGGGCGGGTAAGAGCTCCTACGAGCAGTACTTC
v_call: TRBV18; d_call: -; j_call: TRBJ1-1; clone_size: -; cdr3_aa: CASSPPPATQNTEAFF; cdr3_nt: TGTGCCAGCTCACCCCCTCCAGCCACCCAGAACACTGAAGCTTTCTTT
v_call: TRBV14; d_call: -; j_call: TRBJ1-4; clone_size: few; cdr3_aa: CASSPHKTDEKLFF; cdr3_nt: TGTGCCAGCAGCCCCCATAAGACGGATGAAAAACTGTTTTTT
v_call: TRBV5-5; d_call: TRBD1; j_call: TRBJ1-1; clone_size: few; cdr3_aa: CASRRDSANTEAFF; cdr3_nt: TGTGCCAGCAGGCGGGACAGTGCGAACACTGAAGCTTTCTTT
v_call: TRBV28; d_call: -; j_call: TRBJ2-7; clone_size: many; cdr3_aa: CASSLEWGSSSYEQYF; cdr3_nt: TGTGCCAGCAGCTTGGAGTGGGGGTCCTCCTCCTACGAGCAGTACTTC
v_call: TRBV4-1; d_call: TRBD2; j_call: TRBJ2-3; clone_size: few; cdr3_aa: CASRRDYSTDTQYF; cdr3_nt: TGCGCCAGCCGTAGGGACTATAGCACAGATACGCAGTATTTT
v_call: TRBV6-1; d_call: -; j_call: TRBJ2-1; clone_size: few; cdr3_aa: CASRSGGFDEQFF; cdr3_nt: TGTGCCAGCAGATCAGGGGGGTTCGATGAGCAGTTCTTC
v_call: TRBV3-1; d_call: -; j_call: TRBJ2-6; clone_size: -; cdr3_aa: CASSYLAGLQHSGANVLTF; cdr3_nt: TGTGCCAGCAGCTATCTTGCTGGACTTCAACACTCTGGGGCCAACGTCCTGACTTTC
v_call: TRBV6-2/TRBV6-3; d_call: TRBD2; j_call: TRBJ2-3; clone_size: -; cdr3_aa: CASSYPGLAGITDTQYF; cdr3_nt: TGTGCCAGCAGTTACCCGGGACTAGCGGGAATCACAGATACGCAGTATTTT
v_call: TRBV3-1; d_call: -; j_call: TRBJ2-7; clone_size: -; cdr3_aa: CASSQEGTLPYEQYF; cdr3_nt: TGTGCCAGCAGCCAAGAGGGGACGCTACCCTACGAGCAGTACTTC
v_call: TRBV4-1; d_call: -; j_call: TRBJ2-6; clone_size: few; cdr3_aa: CASSQDGRIGANVLTF; cdr3_nt: TGCGCCAGCAGCCAAGATGGGAGGATTGGGGCCAACGTCCTGACTTTC
v_call: TRBV24-1; d_call: -; j_call: TRBJ1-2; clone_size: few; cdr3_aa: CATSPSSLGYGYTF; cdr3_nt: TGTGCCACCAGCCCCTCCTCTTTGGGGTATGGCTACACCTTC
v_call: TRBV20-1; d_call: -; j_call: TRBJ1-5; clone_size: -; cdr3_aa: CSARDKGPQHF; cdr3_nt: TGCAGTGCTAGAGATAAGGGGCCCCAGCATTTT
v_call: TRBV5-1; d_call: TRBD2; j_call: TRBJ2-5; clone_size: -; cdr3_aa: CASSGRVDASGRTETQYF; cdr3_nt: TGCGCCAGCAGCGGGAGAGTAGACGCTAGCGGGAGGACGGAGACCCAGTACTTC
v_call: TRBV5-1; d_call: -; j_call: TRBJ2-1; clone_size: many; cdr3_aa: CASSLVPGANEQFF; cdr3_nt: TGCGCCAGCAGCTTGGTCCCAGGGGCTAATGAGCAGTTCTTC
v_call: TRBV20-1; d_call: TRBD2; j_call: TRBJ2-3; clone_size: few; cdr3_aa: CSASASGRASGTDTQYF; cdr3_nt: TGCAGTGCTAGCGCTAGCGGGAGAGCTTCAGGCACAGATACGCAGTATTTT
v_call: TRBV4-1; d_call: TRBD1; j_call: TRBJ2-3; clone_size: many; cdr3_aa: CASSQSVPGQGVDTQYF; cdr3_nt: TGCGCCAGCAGCCAATCAGTCCCGGGACAGGGGGTAGATACGCAGTATTTT
v_call: TRBV7-9; d_call: -; j_call: TRBJ2-3; clone_size: many; cdr3_aa: CASSLRQSTDTQYF; cdr3_nt: TGTGCCAGCAGCTTAAGACAGAGCACAGATACGCAGTATTTT
v_call: TRBV11-2; d_call: -; j_call: TRBJ2-5; clone_size: once; cdr3_aa: CASSYNPAVQETQYF; cdr3_nt: TGTGCCAGCAGCTACAACCCAGCAGTACAAGAGACCCAGTACTTC
v_call: TRBV12-3/TRBV12-4; d_call: TRBD2; j_call: TRBJ2-1; clone_size: many; cdr3_aa: CASSWTSGINEQFF; cdr3_nt: TGTGCCAGCAGCTGGACTAGCGGAATTAATGAGCAGTTCTTC
v_call: TRBV10-3; d_call: TRBD1; j_call: TRBJ2-1; clone_size: -; cdr3_aa: CAISWTQTGTGNNEQFF; cdr3_nt: TGTGCCATCAGCTGGACCCAGACCGGGACAGGGAACAATGAGCAGTTCTTC